These 9 T cell receptor beta chains were all obtained from the same sample, sequenced in a study of identical twins. MiXCR, applied by TCRdb to the 5' RACE reads, yields one record per CDR3 protein. The sample yields approximately 210,000 distinct CDR3 sequences, 5% to 7% seen once. These data were likewise used in another study, on T cells expressing NK-cell markers.

The specimen sequenced was CD8+ T cells sorted from blood. The source of these receptors is a woman between 18 and 29 years old in good health.

This clonotype was counted between two and nine times. This sequence joins TRBV4-3 and TRBJ2-5; TRBD2 aligns across 8 bases. Losses at the gene ends were 4 bases for V and 7 bases for J; bases not matched to a gene: 14. CDR1 is LGHNA and CDR2 is YSLEER in the germline V gene. The length of the CDR3 is 16 residues. The CDR3 nucleotides read TGCGCCAGCAGCCGTGACAGCGGGAGCCCCACGGGGACCCAGTACTTC. Amino acid sequence: CASSRDSGSPTGTQYF.

The chain links TRBV9 to TRBJ1-4; the D gene is possibly TRBD1 (5 bases). The V gene lost 0 bases and the J gene lost 7 bases, with 16 bases spanning the gap. The CDR3 consists of 16 residues. From germline, CDR1 is SGDLS and CDR2 YYNGEE. The CDR3 DNA follows: TGTGCCAGCAGCGTAGTTCTGACAGATCCAATTGAAAAACTGTTTTTT. Protein: CASSVVLTDPIEKLFF.

This clonotype was picked up a small number of times. The CDR3: CASSLWAGGPGDEQFF. As DNA, the CDR3 is TGTGCCAGCAGCTTATGGGCGGGAGGGCCGGGCGATGAGCAGTTCTTC. The chain joins TRBV7-9 to TRBJ2-1; the match to TRBD2 covers 9 bases. The germline gives CDR1 SEHNR, CDR2 FQNEAQ (reference sequence). This CDR3 is 16 amino acids long. After removal of 2 bases from V and 8 bases from J, the junction contained 10 bases not matched to a gene.

This clonotype was recorded a few times. The chain employs TRBV29-1 and TRBJ2-6; the D is unclear. V shed 1 base and J shed 1 base, with 8 bases lying between them. Germline CDR1 and CDR2: SQVTM and ANQGSEA. CDR3 length equals 15 residues. The CDR3 reads CSVEVTASGANVLTF. The CDR3 DNA sequence: TGCAGCGTTGAAGTCACGGCTTCTGGGGCCAACGTCCTGACTTTC. The full variable domain, with the rest looked up from reference TRBV29-1 and TRBJ2-6, is SAVISQKPSRDICQRGTSLTIQCQVDSQVTMMFWYRQQPGQSLTLIATANQGSEATYESGFVIDKFPISRPNLTFSTLTVSNMSPEDSSIYLCSVEVTASGANVLTFGAGSRLTVL.

This clonotype turned up a few times. The chain joins TRBV7-8 to TRBJ2-7, with D unclear. The CDR3 is 14 amino acids. V was pared by 1 base and J by 1 base, with 8 bases between. The germline V gene encodes CDR1 SGHVS and CDR2 FQNEAQ. The CDR3 nucleotides are TGTGCCAGCAGCTTAGTCGATTTTTCCTACGAGCAGTACTTC. Its translation: CASSLVDFSYEQYF.

This clonotype was picked up a small number of times. The genes are TRBV20-1 and TRBJ2-7, with D possibly being TRBD2 (7 bases). CDR1 DFQATT and CDR2 SNEGSKA come from the germline V gene (reference sequence). V lost 2 bases to trimming and J lost 1 base, with 18 bases between them. The CDR3 is made up of 16 amino acids. In DNA, the CDR3 is TGCAGTGCTAGACCTCCCGGGGGGACAATGTCCTACGAGCAGTACTTC. Translation gives CSARPPGGTMSYEQYF.

The sample holds a few counts of this clonotype. The DNA of the CDR3 is TGTGCCAGCACCTGGACGGCGAACACCGGGGAGCTGTTTTTT. It is translated as CASTWTANTGELFF. V gene TRBV12-3 or TRBV12-4 combines with J gene TRBJ2-2; D gene ambiguous. The V gene lost 7 bases and the J gene lost 0 bases, with 9 bases spanning the gap. The CDR3 runs 14 residues.

The rearrangement joins TRBV29-1 to TRBJ1-5; unclear D gene. Germline-derived CDR1 and CDR2 are SQVTM and ANQGSEA. With 7 bases removed from V and 5 bases from J, the gap between germline ends came to 12 bases. This CDR3 is built from 12 residues. Here the CDR3 DNA reads TGCAGCGCCCCTGGCGGGGATCAGCCCCAGCATTTT. As protein: CSAPGGDQPQHF.

The rearrangement links TRBV4-3 to TRBJ2-7; 11 nucleotides line up with TRBD2. Germline V gene lookup returns CDR1 LGHNA and CDR2 YSLEER. V lost 1 base, J lost 0 bases, and 8 bases stayed unmatched. The CDR3 totals 18 residues. The CDR3 spells CASSQGPGLAGSSYEQYF. The CDR3 DNA is TGCGCCAGCAGCCAAGGGCCCGGACTAGCGGGTTCCTCCTACGAGCAGTACTTC.